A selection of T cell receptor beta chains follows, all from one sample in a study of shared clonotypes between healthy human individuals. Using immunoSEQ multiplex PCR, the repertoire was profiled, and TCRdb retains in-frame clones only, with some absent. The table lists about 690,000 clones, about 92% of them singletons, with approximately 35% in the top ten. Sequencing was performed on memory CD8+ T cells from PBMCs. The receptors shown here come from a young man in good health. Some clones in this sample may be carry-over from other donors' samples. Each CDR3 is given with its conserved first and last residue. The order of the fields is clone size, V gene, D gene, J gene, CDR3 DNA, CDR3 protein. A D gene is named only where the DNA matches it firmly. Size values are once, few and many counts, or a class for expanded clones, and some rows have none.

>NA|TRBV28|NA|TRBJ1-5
TGTGCCAGCAGTTTAGTTTCCTATCAGCCCCAGCATTTT
CASSLVSYQPQHF
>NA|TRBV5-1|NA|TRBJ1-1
TGCGCCAGCAGCGCGTCTTTGAACACTGAAGCTTTCTTT
CASSASLNTEAFF
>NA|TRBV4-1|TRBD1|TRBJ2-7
TGCGCCAGCAGCCATAGGGACAGGGGGCCCTACGAGCAGTACTTC
CASSHRDRGPYEQYF
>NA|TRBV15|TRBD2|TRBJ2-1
TGTGCCACCAGCAGAGGGACTAGCGCGAACTACAATGAGCAGTTCTTC
CATSRGTSANYNEQFF
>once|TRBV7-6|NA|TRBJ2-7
TGTGCCAGCAGCCCTTACAACCGACTGGGGGAAGATTACGAGCAGTACTTC
CASSPYNRLGEDYEQYF
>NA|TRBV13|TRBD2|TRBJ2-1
TGTGCCAGCAGCTCAAGCGGGAGTTCCTACAATGAGCAGTTCTTC
CASSSSGSSYNEQFF
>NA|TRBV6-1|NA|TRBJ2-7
TGTGCCAGCAGTGAATCACCGGGGGCAGGCTCCTACGAGCAGTACTTC
CASSESPGAGSYEQYF
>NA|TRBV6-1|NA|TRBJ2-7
TGTGCCAGCAGTGAAATTGAGGACGGATTCTACGAGCAGTACTTC
CASSEIEDGFYEQYF
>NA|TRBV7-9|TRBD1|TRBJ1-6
TGTGCCAGCAGCTTAGCGCTAAGACAGGGACATAATTCACCCCTCCACTTT
CASSLALRQGHNSPLHF
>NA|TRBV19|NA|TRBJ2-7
TGTGCCAGTAGTATTCGGGCCAGTCCGCCCTACGAGCAGTACTTC
CASSIRASPPYEQYF
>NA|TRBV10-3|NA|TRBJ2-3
TGTGCCAGCAGTTCCCCCACGAGCCAGGGGGGAGCAGATACGCAGTATTTT
CASSSPTSQGGADTQYF
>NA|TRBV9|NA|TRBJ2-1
TGTGCCAGCAGCGCCCCTTCAGGGAGCTCCTACAATGAGCAGTTCTTC
CASSAPSGSSYNEQFF
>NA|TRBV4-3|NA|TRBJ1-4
TGCGCCAGCAGCCCAGGCACGGACAGTCCCATTAATGAAAAACTGTTTTTT
CASSPGTDSPINEKLFF
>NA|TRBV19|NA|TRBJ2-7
TGTGCCAGTAGTATCGGTGAATATAACCCCTACGAGCAGTACTTC
CASSIGEYNPYEQYF
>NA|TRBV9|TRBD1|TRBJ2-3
TGTGCCAGCAGCCCATATGACAGGGTTACAGATACGCAGTATTTT
CASSPYDRVTDTQYF
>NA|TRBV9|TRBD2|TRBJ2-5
TGTGCCAGCAGCGCGACTAGCGGGAGAGGTGAGACCCAGTACTTC
CASSATSGRGETQYF
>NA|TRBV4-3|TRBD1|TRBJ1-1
TGCGCCAGCAGCCAAGATGATGGGACAGGGAACACTGAAGCTTTCTTT
CASSQDDGTGNTEAFF
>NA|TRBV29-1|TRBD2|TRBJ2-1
TGCAGCGTTGACATAGCGGGAGACCGACGGCAGTTCTTC
CSVDIAGDRRQFF
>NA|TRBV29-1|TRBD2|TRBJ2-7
TGCAGCGTTGAAATCCTAGCGGGAGACTACGAGCAGTACTTC
CSVEILAGDYEQYF
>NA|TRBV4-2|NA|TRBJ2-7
TGTGCCAGCAGCCAAACCTCGGCCAACTACGAGCAGTACTTC
CASSQTSANYEQYF
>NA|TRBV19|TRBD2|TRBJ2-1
TGTGCCAGTCGGACTAGCGGGTCCTACAATGAGCAGTTCTTC
CASRTSGSYNEQFF
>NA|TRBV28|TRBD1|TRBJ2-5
TGTGCCAGCAGTCGGGACAGGGGGCGCCGGGAGACCCAGTACTTC
CASSRDRGRRETQYF
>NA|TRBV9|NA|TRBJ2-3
TGTGCCAGCAGCGTAGGAGGCGGGCTTAGCACAGATACGCAGTATTTT
CASSVGGGLSTDTQYF
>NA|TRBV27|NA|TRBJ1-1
TGTGCCAGCAGTTTATCGGGTACAGGGTCCAAACTAGACACTGAAGCTTTCTTT
CASSLSGTGSKLDTEAFF
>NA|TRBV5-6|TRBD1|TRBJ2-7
TGTGCCAGCAGCCGCTTCCGGGACAGGCTCTGCGGCTACGAGCAGTACTTC
CASSRFRDRLCGYEQYF
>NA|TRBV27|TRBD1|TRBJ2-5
TGTGCCAGCAGTTCACAGGGGGCTTTTTACCAAGAGACCCAGTACTTC
CASSSQGAFYQETQYF
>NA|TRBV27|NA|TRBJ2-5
TGTGCCAGCAGTCCCTGGGGGGAACCGGAGACCCAGTACTTC
CASSPWGEPETQYF
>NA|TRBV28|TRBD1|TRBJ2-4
TGTGCCAGCAGTTCGCCGGGACAGAAAAACATTCAGTACTTC
CASSSPGQKNIQYF
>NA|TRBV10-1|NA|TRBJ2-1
TGCGCCAGCAGTAACGGGGCTGCTTACAATGAGCAGTTCTTC
CASSNGAAYNEQFF
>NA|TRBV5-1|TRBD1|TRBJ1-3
TGCGCCAGCAGCTTGGGACAGGGGGCGTCTGGAAACACCATATATTTT
CASSLGQGASGNTIYF
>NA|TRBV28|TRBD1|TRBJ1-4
TGTGCCAGCAGTTTCCCGGGACAGGACCTCGCGCTTAATGAAAAACTGTTTTTT
CASSFPGQDLALNEKLFF
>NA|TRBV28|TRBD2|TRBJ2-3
TGTGCCAGCAGTGACGGACTAGCGGGAGTGGGTACGCAGTATTTT
CASSDGLAGVGTQYF
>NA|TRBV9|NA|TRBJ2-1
TGTGCCAGCAGCGCCCAAAGCAATGAGCAGTTCTTC
CASSAQSNEQFF
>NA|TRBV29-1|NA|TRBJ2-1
TGCAGCGGGGTAGCGAATGAGCAGTTCTTC
CSGVANEQFF
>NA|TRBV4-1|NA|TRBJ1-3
TGCGCCAGCAGCCAAGTCGGGGTCGGAAACACCATATATTTT
CASSQVGVGNTIYF
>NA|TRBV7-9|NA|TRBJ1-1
TGTGCCAGCAGCTTAGCGGGCAGGCAGAACACTGAAGCTTTCTTT
CASSLAGRQNTEAFF
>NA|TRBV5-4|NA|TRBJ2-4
TGTGCCAGCAGCTTGGCCGGGCTGCTAGCCAAAAACATTCAGTGCTTC
CASSLAGLLAKNIQCF
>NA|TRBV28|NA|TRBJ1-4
TGTGCCAGCAGTTTTAGTTCAGGGCGGGCTGAAAAACTGTTTTTT
CASSFSSGRAEKLFF
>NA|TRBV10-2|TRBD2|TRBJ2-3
TGCGCCAGCAATTGGCTAGCGGGAGGGAGGGATACGCAGTATTTT
CASNWLAGGRDTQYF
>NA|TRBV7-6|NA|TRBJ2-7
TGTGCCAGCAGCTTAGATCGGGGCGGAGTGAGCTCCTACGAGCAGTACTTC
CASSLDRGGVSSYEQYF
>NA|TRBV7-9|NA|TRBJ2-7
TGTGCCAGCAGCTCCCAAGAGAACTACGAGCAGTACTTC
CASSSQENYEQYF
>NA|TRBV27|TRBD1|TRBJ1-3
TGTGCCAGCAGTTTATTACCCCCGGGAGTAGGAGGCAGGGGGAACACCATATATTTT
CASSLLPPGVGGRGNTIYF
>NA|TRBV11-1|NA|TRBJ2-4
TGTGCCAGCAGTTCCGGCCCTGCTCAGTACTTC
CASSSGPAQYF
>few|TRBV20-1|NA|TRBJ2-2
TGCAGTGGGTCGGGAGCCGGGGAGCTGTTTTTT
CSGSGAGELFF
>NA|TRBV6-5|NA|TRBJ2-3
TGTGCCAGCAGTTACTCGGACAGAGGGGGGCCAGATACGCAGTATTTT
CASSYSDRGGPDTQYF
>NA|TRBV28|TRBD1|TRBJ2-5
TGTGCCAGCAGCGCCGTTGGACAGGGGCAAGAGACCCAGTACTTC
CASSAVGQGQETQYF
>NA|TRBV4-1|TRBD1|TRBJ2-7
TGCGCCAGCAGCGTTACCCGGGACAGGGGGTACGAGCAGTACTTC
CASSVTRDRGYEQYF
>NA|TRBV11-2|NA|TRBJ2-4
TGTGCCAGCAGCCCGACCCGGGACAATATAGCCAAAAACATTCAGTACTTC
CASSPTRDNIAKNIQYF
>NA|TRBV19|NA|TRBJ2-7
TGTGCCAGTAGGCTCTCGCAGGAATCCTCCTACGAGCAGTACTTC
CASRLSQESSYEQYF
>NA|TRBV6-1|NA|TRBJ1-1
TGTGCCAGCCTCCCCCGCGACACTGAAGCTTTCTTT
CASLPRDTEAFF
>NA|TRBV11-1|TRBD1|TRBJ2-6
TGTGCCAGCAGCTCGAGACAGGGTAGGGCCAACGTCCTGACTTTC
CASSSRQGRANVLTF
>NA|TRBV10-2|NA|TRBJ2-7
TGCGCCAGCAGTGAGGCAATAGCGGCTCCCTACGAGCAGTACTTC
CASSEAIAAPYEQYF
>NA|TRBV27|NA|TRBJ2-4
TGTGCCAGCGGATTTGGGATTCAGTACTTC
CASGFGIQYF
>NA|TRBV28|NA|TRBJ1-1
TGTGCCAGCAGTTCCGCAGGGAACACTGAAGCTTTCTTT
CASSSAGNTEAFF
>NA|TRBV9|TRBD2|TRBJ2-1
TGTGCCAGCAGCGCTACTAGCGGGAGTTACAATGAGCAGTTCTTC
CASSATSGSYNEQFF